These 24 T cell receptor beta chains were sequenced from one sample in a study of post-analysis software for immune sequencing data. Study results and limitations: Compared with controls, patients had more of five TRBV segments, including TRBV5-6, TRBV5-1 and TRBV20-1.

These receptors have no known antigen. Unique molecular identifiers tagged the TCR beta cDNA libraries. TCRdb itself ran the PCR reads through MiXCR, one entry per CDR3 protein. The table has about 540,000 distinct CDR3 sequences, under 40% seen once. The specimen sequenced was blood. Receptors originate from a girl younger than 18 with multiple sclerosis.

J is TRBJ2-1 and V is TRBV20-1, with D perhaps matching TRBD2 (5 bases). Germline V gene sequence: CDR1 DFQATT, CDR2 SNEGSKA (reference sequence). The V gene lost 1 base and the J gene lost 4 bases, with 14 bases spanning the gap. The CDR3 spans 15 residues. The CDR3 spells CSARALASLYNEQFF. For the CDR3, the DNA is TGCAGTGCTAGAGCCTTGGCTAGCTTGTACAATGAGCAGTTCTTC.

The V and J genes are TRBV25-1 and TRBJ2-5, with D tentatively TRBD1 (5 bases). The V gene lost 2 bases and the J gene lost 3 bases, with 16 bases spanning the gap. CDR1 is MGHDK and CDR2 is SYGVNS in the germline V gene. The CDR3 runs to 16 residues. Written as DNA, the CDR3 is TGTGCCAGCAGTGAAGGGGCAGGGCAAAGCAAAGAGACCCAGTACTTC. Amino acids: CASSEGAGQSKETQYF.

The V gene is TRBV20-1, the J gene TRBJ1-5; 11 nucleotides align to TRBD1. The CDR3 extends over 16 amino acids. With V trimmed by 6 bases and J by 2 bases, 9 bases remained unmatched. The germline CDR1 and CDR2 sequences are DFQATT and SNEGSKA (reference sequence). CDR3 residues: CSAGTGGSVGNQPQHF. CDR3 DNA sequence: TGCAGTGCAGGGACAGGGGGATCGGTTGGCAATCAGCCCCAGCATTTT.

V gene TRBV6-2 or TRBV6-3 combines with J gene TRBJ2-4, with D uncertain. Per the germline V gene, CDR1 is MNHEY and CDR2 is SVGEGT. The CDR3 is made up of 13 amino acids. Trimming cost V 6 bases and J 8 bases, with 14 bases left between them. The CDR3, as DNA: TGTGCCAGCAGCCGGCTTTGGAGAGACATTCAGTACTTC. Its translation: CASSRLWRDIQYF.

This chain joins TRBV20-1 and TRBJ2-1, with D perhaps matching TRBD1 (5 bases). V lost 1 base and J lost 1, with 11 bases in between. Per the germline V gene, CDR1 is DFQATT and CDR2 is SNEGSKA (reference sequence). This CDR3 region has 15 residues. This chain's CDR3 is CSARGLTVSYNEQFF. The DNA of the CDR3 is TGCAGTGCTAGAGGGCTGACAGTATCCTACAATGAGCAGTTCTTC.

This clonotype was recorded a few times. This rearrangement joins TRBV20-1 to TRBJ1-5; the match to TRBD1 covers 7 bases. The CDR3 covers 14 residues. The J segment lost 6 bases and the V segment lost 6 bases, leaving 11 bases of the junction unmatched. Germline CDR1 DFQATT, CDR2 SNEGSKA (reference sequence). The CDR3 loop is CSATGQMDSQPQHF. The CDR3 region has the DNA TGCAGTGCAACGGGACAGATGGATTCTCAGCCCCAGCATTTT.

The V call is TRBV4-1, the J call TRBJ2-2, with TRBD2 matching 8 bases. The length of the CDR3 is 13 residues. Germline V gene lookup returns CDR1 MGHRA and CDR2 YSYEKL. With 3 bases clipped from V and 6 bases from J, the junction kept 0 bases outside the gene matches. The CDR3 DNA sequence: TGCGCCAGCAGCCAGGGACTAGCCGGGGAGCTGTTTTTT. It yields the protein CASSQGLAGELFF.

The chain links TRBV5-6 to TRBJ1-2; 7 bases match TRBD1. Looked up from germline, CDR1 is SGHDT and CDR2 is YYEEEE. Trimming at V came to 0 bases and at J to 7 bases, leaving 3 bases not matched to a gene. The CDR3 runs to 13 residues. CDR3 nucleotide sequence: TGTGCCAGCAGCTTGGGGGACAGCCCTGGCTACACCTTC. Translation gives CASSLGDSPGYTF.

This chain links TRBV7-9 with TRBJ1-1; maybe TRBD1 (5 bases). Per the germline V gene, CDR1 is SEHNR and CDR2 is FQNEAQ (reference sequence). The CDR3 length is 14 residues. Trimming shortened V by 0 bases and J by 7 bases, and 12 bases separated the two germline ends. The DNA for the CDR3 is TGTGCCAGCAGCTTAGCTATCCGGGGGAATGAAGCTTTCTTT. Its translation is CASSLAIRGNEAFF.

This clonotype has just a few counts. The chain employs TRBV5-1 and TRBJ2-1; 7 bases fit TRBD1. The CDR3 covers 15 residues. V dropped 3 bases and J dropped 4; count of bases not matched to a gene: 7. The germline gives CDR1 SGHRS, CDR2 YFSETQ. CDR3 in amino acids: CASSSSGQLYNEQFF. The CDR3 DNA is TGCGCCAGCAGCTCCTCGGGACAGCTATACAATGAGCAGTTCTTC. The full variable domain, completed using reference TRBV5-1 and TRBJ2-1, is KAGVTQTPRYLIKTRGQQVTLSCSPISGHRSVSWYQQTPGQGLQFLFEYFSETQRNKGNFPGRFSGRQFSNSRSEMNVSTLELGDSALYLCASSSSGQLYNEQFFGPGTRLTVL.

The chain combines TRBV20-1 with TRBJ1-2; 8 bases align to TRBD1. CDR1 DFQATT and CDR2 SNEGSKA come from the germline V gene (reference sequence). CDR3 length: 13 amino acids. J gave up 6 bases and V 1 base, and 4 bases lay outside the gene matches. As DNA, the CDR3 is TGCAGTGCTAGAGTACCGACAGGGGATGGCTACACCTTC. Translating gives CSARVPTGDGYTF.

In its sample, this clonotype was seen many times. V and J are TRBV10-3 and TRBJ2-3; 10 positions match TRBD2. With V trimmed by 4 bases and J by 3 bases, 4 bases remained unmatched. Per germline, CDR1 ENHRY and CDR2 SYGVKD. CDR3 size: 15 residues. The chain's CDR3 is CAISGSGGETDTQYF. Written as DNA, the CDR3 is TGTGCCATCAGTGGAAGCGGGGGGGAAACAGATACGCAGTATTTT.

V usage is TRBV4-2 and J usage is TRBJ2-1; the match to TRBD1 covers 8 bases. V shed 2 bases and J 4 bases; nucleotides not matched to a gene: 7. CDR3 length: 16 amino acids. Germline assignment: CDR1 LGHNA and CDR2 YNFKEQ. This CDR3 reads CASSQQGQGGYNEQFF. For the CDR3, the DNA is TGTGCCAGCAGCCAACAAGGACAGGGCGGGTACAATGAGCAGTTCTTC.

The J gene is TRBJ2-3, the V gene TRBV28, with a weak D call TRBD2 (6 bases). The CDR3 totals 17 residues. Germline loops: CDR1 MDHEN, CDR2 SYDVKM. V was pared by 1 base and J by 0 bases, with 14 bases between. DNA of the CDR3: TGTGCCAGCAGTTTATTTGGGCGGGGAGCGAGCACAGATACGCAGTATTTT. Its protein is CASSLFGRGASTDTQYF.

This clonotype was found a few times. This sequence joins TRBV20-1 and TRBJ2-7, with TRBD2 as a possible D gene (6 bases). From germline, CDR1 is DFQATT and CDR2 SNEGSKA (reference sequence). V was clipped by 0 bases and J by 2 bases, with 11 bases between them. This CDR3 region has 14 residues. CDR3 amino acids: CSARDSGFTYEQYF. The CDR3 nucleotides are TGCAGTGCTAGAGATAGCGGCTTTACCTACGAGCAGTACTTC.

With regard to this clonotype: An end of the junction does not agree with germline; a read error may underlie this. The CDR3 here is CASSLSRDTVHERYF. CDR3 nucleotide sequence: TGTGCCAGCAGTTTATCCCGGGATACGGTACACGAGCGGTACTTC. This chain joins TRBV27 and TRBJ2-7; D perhaps matches TRBD2 (5 bases). The CDR3 length is 15 residues. CDR1 and CDR2 from the germline V gene are MNHEY and SMNVEV (reference sequence).

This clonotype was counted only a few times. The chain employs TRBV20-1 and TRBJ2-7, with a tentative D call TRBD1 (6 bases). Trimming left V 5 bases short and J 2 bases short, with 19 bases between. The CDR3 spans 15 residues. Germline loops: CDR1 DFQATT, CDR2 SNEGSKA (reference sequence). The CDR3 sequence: CSAPKSPGQTYEQYF. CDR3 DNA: TGCAGTGCTCCAAAAAGTCCGGGACAAACCTACGAGCAGTACTTC.

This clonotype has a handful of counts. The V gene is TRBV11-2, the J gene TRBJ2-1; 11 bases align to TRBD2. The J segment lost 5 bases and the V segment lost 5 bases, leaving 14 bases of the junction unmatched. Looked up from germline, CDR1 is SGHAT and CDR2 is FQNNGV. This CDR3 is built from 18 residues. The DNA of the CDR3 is TGTGCCAGCAGCCTCCGCGTAATAGCGGGGGGGAGAAACAATGAGCAGTTCTTC. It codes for CASSLRVIAGGRNNEQFF.

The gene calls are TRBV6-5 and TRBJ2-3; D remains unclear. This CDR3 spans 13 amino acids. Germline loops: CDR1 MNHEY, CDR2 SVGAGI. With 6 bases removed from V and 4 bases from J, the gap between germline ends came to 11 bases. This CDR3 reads CASRPTRSDTQYF. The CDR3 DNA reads TGTGCCAGCAGACCAACAAGGTCAGATACGCAGTATTTT.

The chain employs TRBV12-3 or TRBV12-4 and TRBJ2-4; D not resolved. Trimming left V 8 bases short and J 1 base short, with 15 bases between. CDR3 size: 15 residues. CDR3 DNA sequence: TGTGCCAGCGGCCGTTCCAGCTCTGCCAAAAACATTCAGTACTTC. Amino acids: CASGRSSSAKNIQYF.

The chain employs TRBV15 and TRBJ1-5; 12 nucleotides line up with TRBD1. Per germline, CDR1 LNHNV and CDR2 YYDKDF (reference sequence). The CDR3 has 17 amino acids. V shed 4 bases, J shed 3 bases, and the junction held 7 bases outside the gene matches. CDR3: CATSNHGTGGVNQPQHF. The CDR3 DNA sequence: TGTGCCACCAGCAATCACGGGACAGGGGGCGTCAATCAGCCCCAGCATTTT.

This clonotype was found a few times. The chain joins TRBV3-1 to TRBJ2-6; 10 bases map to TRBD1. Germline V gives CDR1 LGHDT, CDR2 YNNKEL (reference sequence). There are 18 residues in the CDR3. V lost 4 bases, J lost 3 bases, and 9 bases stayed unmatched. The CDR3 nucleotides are TGTGCCAGCAGCCCCTCCGGGACAGGGGCTTATGGGGCCAACGTCCTGACTTTC. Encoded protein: CASSPSGTGAYGANVLTF.

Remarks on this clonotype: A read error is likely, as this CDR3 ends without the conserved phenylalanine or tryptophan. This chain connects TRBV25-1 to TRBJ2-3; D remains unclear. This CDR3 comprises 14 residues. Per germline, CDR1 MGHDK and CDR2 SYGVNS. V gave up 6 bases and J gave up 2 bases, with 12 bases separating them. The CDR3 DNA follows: TGTGCCAGCAGCCCCATCGAGCCCACAGATACGCAGTATTTG. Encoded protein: CASSPIEPTDTQYL.

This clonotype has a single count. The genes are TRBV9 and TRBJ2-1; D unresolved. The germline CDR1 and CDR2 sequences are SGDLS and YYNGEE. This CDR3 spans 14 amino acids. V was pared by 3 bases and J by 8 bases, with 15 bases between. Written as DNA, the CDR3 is TGTGCCAGCAGCGCCGGGCCCAACCGGGATGAGCAGTTCTTC. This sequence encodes CASSAGPNRDEQFF.